This T cell receptor (beta chain) was obtained from a study of shared clonotypes between healthy human individuals (dated by TCRdb to 2018 to 2020). As for the study more broadly: Two women and a few men aged 18 to 49 years were included in the cohort. To estimate repertoire size and how much clonotype sharing occurs between individuals, the study deeply sequenced the blood TCR repertoires of several healthy adults. For each donor, CD4 naive and CD4 memory were each run on three plates, CD8 naive on two plates, and CD8 memory on one plate. Per donor, leukapheresis produced somewhere between about 0.94 and 9 billion PBMCs. Libraries were prepared and TCR repertoires were sequenced by different laboratories using diverse techniques, in order to increase sequencing depth and limit assay-specific biases. Overall study results and their limits: Incomplete sequencing was indicated by rarefaction of sorted-subset datasets, despite the large sequencing depth. Naive subsets generally had larger estimated clonotype richness than memory subsets. Because the study included a small number of donors, the genetic and exposure-history diversity represented was limited. Across a few donors, 4.5% to 6.5% of naive CD4, approximately 3.6% of naive CD8, 2.3% of memory CD4, and around 0.4% of memory CD8 clonotypes were shared. Based on pairwise subsampling, the degree of clonotype sharing among donors was expected to be affected by sequencing depth. Sampling was restricted to blood, and TCR repertoires in tissues likely differ from the TCR repertoires found in blood. Compared with non-shared clonotypes, clonotypes shared by all four sorted-subset donors had higher generation probabilities.

Using the deep immunoSEQ assay, multiplex PCR amplified TCR CDR3 regions from genomic DNA. For each cell subset, the extracted genomic DNA was distributed evenly across all wells of several immunoSEQ 96-well plates, and each plate served as one replicate. Each replicate PCR for sorted subsets received 200 ng genomic DNA, equal to roughly 29,000 T cell genomes. Purified libraries were quantified with a Qubit 3.0 fluorometer, sized on a Bioanalyzer 2100, and re-quantified with the KAPA Library Quantification kit. A separate single-read 150-cycle Illumina NextSeq 550 flow cell was used to sequence each immunoSEQ 96-well plate. Under the source paper's analysis protocol: The immunoSEQ output contained only junctional sequences without quality scores, so filtering could not match that applied to full-length reads. Sequences were annotated with PyIR, a Python wrapper for IgBLAST v1.9, using IMGT germline references to assign V/J genes and CDR3. Reads with weak V/J assignments (E-value above 1e-6), missing CDR3, stop codons, out-of-frame junctions, or ambiguous translated residues were removed. V3J clonotypes were defined as sequences sharing the same inferred V gene, J gene, and CDR3 amino acid sequence. The percentage overlap between two repertoires was calculated by dividing the number of shared unique clonotypes by the size of the smaller repertoire. RTK rarefaction, the Chao1 estimator, and Recon v2.1 estimates of unobserved clonotypes were used to assess repertoire richness. OLGA was used to compute generation probabilities for all TCRbeta clonotypes that the gDNA method yielded from several donors. TCRdb obtained this table from immuneACCESS and retained in-frame rearrangements with V and J assigned. These tables miss some clones; where compared with another copy, unresolved V genes account for less than half of the shortfall, and the remainder is unexplained. V and J calls and clone size are given by that table; D and trimming were obtained from the DNA. The sample has roughly 1,600,000 clones on record, less than 99% of them singletons. The ten largest make up around 0.33% of the sample.

The germline V gene (reference sequence) provides CDR1 LNHDA and CDR2 SQIVND. Reading from cysteine to phenylalanine, the CDR3 counts 13 amino acids. Only the CDR3 DNA stays, 39 bases, in frame from base 1. At the junction V is shortened by 3 bases and J by 3 bases, with 9 bases in between. Healthy HIV-negative adults with no recently reported acute infections or vaccinations were included as donors. Only Caucasian adults living in Nashville, Tennessee, USA were represented among the donors. Magnetic negative selection was used to enrich CD4+ T cells, after which naive cells were positively selected on CD45RA and the negative fraction became the memory subset. Blood was obtained by leukapheresis, after which PBMCs were separated by Ficoll-Histopaque density gradient centrifugation and cryopreserved in liquid nitrogen vapor phase. Analytical flow cytometry was used to check the purity and quantity of each magnetically sorted T cell population. Each sorted fraction had its genomic DNA isolated and then quantified by UV absorbance on a Nanodrop 2000c.

About this clone: What this receptor recognizes is not known. No base quality information exists; no much larger clone differs at one position.

The specimen sequenced was naive CD4+ T cells sorted from blood. Explained via the paper, the cell subset or site label denotes: CD45RA+ positively selected. The chain joins TRBV19 to TRBJ2-7; there is no confident call for the D gene. The clonotype originates from a man aged 25-45 years in good health. At the DNA level, the sequence is TGTGCCAGTAGTATTGCGGCTCTCTACGAGCAGTACTTC. This translates into CASSIAALYEQYF.